These 10 T cell receptor beta chains originate from one sample sequenced in a study of blood T cell repertoires in COVID-19. This table comes from immunoSEQ multiplex PCR, and its TCRdb copy is limited to in-frame clones, with some not included. The table shows about 140,000 clones, with around four fifths occurring only once. Sequencing was performed on PBMCs or T cells enriched from blood (not recorded which). Receptors originate from a woman aged 50 to 60 with acute COVID-19.

This rearrangement joins TRBV14 to TRBJ2-3, with no clear D. The CDR3 runs 15 residues. Germline V gives CDR1 SGHDN, CDR2 FVKESK. V lost 4 bases, J lost 1 base, and 12 bases lay in between. This CDR3 reads CASSPRTEGTDTQYF. Written as DNA, the CDR3 is TGTGCCAGCAGCCCACGAACCGAGGGCACAGATACGCAGTATTTT.

V gene TRBV5-1 combines with J gene TRBJ2-1; TRBD1 aligns across 11 bases. The CDR3 spans 15 residues. In germline, CDR1 is SGHRS, CDR2 YFSETQ. The V gene end was trimmed by 2 bases and the J gene end by 3 bases; junction bases not matched to a gene: 1. Here the CDR3 reads CASSFGTGGYNEQFF. The CDR3 DNA reads TGCGCCAGCAGCTTCGGGACAGGGGGCTACAATGAGCAGTTCTTC.

The chain carries TRBV24-1 and TRBJ1-2; possibly TRBD1 for D (5 bases). The germline gives CDR1 KGHDR, CDR2 SFDVKD. The V end lost 3 bases, the J end lost 6 bases, and 10 bases lay between the germline ends. The CDR3 totals 13 residues. The CDR3 spells CATSDLRGHGYTF. CDR3 DNA sequence: TGTGCCACCAGTGATCTAAGGGGCCATGGCTACACCTTC.

The chain carries TRBV7-8 and TRBJ2-3, with 9 bases fitting TRBD2. V lost 0 bases, J lost 1 base, and 2 bases stayed unmatched. This CDR3 comprises 16 residues. The germline V gene encodes CDR1 SGHVS and CDR2 FQNEAQ. CDR3 amino acids: CASSLAWTSGTDTQYF. For the CDR3, the DNA is TGTGCCAGCAGCTTAGCTTGGACTAGCGGCACAGATACGCAGTATTTT.

The V and J genes are TRBV27 and TRBJ2-2; 9 bases align to TRBD2. CDR3 size: 18 residues. The trim removed 9 bases at V and 5 bases at J, leaving 19 bases unmatched. The germline gives CDR1 MNHEY, CDR2 SMNVEV (reference sequence). This chain's CDR3 is CASAPVGGRALGTGELFF. The CDR3, as DNA: TGTGCCAGTGCCCCTGTAGGCGGGAGGGCCCTCGGAACCGGGGAGCTGTTTTTT.

The chain employs TRBV11-3 and TRBJ1-1, with a weak D call TRBD1 (6 bases). The CDR3 has 15 amino acids. With 6 bases removed from V and 2 bases from J, the gap between germline ends came to 16 bases. CDR1 and CDR2 (germline): SGHNT, YENEEA. CDR3: CASSYSRTVNTEAFF. The CDR3 region has the DNA TGTGCCAGCAGTTATAGCCGGACAGTCAACACTGAAGCTTTCTTT.

The V gene is TRBV11-2, the J gene TRBJ2-1; the match to TRBD2 covers 7 bases. Per germline, CDR1 SGHAT and CDR2 FQNNGV. V lost 3 bases and J lost 4; bases outside the gene matches: 12. The CDR3 runs to 17 residues. The CDR3 is CASSLGVGAGVYNEQFF. The CDR3 DNA is TGTGCCAGCAGCTTGGGTGTTGGTGCGGGAGTATACAATGAGCAGTTCTTC.

V and J are TRBV25-1 and TRBJ2-5; 7 bases match TRBD2. From germline, CDR1 is MGHDK and CDR2 SYGVNS. The CDR3 has 14 amino acids. V gave up 8 bases and J gave up 5 bases; unmatched junction bases: 11. The CDR3 loop reads CASSPGLLGETQYF. In nucleotides, the CDR3 is TGTGCCAGCTCCCCGGGACTACTTGGGGAGACCCAGTACTTC.

The gene calls are TRBV12-3 or TRBV12-4 and TRBJ1-6, with D uncertain. The CDR3 runs 12 residues. The ends were cut back, 4 bases at V and 7 bases at J, with 5 bases in the middle. In DNA form, the CDR3 reads TGTGCCAGCAGTTCTCCCAATTCACCCCTCCACTTT. It yields the protein CASSSPNSPLHF.

J is TRBJ2-1 and V is TRBV30, with D tentatively TRBD2 (7 bases). The CDR3 spans 14 residues. The germline CDR1 and CDR2 sequences are GTSNPN and SVGIG (reference sequence). Trimming removed 3 bases at V and 8 bases at J, with 17 bases between. CDR3 amino acids: CAWRRSGGTYEQFF. As DNA, the CDR3 is TGTGCCTGGAGGCGTTCGGGGGGCACGTATGAGCAGTTCTTC.